A single T cell receptor beta chain is shown here with its context. CDR3 length equals 15 residues. CDR1 is SGHNT and CDR2 is YYREEE in the germline V gene (reference sequence). With 6 bases clipped from V and 4 bases from J, the junction kept 10 bases outside the gene matches. The sample originates from a study of technical replicates of blood from several donors. The repertoire was sequenced with immunoSEQ multiplex PCR; TCRdb's copy has only in-frame clones and lacks some. The sample consists of about 49,000 clones, 80% to 95% of them appearing once. This clonotype was sampled from a human donor in good health. Some clones in this sample may be carry-over from other donors' samples. V gene TRBV5-4 combines with J gene TRBJ1-2; TRBD1 aligns across 9 bases. Sequencing was carried out using PBMCs. Written as DNA, the CDR3 is TGTGCCAGCACCGTCGGGGGGACAGGGTCCTATGGCTACACCTTC. Its protein is CASTVGGTGSYGYTF.